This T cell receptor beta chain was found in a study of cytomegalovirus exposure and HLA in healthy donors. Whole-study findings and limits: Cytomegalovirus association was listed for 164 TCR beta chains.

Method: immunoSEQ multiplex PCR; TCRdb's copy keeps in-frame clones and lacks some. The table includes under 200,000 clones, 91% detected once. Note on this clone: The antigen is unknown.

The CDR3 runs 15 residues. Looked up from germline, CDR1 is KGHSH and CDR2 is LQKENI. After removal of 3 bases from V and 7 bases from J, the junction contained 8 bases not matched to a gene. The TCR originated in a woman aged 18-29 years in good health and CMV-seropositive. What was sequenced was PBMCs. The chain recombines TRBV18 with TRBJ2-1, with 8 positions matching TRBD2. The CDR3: CASSPPGGGRNEQFF. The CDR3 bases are TGTGCCAGCTCACCCCCCGGGGGGGGAAGAAATGAGCAGTTCTTC.